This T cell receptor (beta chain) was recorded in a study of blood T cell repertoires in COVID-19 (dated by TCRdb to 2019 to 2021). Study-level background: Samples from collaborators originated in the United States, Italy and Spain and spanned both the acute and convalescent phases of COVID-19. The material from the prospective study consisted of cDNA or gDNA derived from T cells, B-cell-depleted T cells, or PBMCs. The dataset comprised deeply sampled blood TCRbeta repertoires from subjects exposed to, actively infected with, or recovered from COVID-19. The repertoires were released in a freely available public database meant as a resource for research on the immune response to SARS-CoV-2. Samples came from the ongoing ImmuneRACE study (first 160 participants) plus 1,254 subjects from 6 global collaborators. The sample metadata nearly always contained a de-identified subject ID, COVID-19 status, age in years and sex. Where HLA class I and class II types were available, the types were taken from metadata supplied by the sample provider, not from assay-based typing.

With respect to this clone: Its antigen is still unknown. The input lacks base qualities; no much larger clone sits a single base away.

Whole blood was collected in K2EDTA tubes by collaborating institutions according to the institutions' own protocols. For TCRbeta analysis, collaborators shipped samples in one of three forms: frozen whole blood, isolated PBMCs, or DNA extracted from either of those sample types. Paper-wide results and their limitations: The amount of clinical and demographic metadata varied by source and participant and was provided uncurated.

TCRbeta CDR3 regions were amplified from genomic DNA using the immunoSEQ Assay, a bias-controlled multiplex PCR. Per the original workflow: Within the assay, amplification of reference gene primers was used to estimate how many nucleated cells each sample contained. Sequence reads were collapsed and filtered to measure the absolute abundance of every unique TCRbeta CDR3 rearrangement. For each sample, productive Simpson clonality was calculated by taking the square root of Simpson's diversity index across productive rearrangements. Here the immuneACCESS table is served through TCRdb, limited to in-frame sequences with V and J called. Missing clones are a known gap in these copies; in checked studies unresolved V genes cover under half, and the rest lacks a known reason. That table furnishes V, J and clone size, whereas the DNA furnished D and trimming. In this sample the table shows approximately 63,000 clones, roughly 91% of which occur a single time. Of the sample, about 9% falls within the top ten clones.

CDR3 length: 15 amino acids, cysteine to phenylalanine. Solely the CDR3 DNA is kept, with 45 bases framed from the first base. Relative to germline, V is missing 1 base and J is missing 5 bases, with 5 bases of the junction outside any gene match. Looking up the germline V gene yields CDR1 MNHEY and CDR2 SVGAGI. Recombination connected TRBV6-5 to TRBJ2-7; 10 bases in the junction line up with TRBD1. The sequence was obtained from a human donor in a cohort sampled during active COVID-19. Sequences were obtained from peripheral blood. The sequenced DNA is TGTGCCAGCAGTTACTACGCGGGACAGGGGAACGAGCAGTACTTC. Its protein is CASSYYAGQGNEQYF.